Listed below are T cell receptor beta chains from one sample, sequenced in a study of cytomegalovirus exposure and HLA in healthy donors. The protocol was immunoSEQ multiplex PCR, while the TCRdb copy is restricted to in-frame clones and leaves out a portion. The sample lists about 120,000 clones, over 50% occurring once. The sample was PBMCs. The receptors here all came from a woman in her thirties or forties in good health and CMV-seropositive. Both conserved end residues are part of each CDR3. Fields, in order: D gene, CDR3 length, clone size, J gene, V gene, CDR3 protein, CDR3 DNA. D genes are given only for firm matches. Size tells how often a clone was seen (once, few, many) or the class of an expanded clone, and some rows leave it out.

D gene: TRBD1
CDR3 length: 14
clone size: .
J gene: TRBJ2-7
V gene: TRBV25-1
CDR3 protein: CASSEAGGVYEQYF
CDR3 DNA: TGTGCCAGCAGTGAGGCAGGGGGAGTCTACGAGCAGTACTTC

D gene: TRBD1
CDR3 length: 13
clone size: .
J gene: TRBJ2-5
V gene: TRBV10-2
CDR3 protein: CASRVTGIETQYF
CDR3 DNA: TGCGCCAGCAGAGTGACAGGGATCGAGACCCAGTACTTC

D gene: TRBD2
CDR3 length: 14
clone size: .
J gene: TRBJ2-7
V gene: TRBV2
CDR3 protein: CASRIIAGGYEQYF
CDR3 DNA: TGTGCCAGCAGGATTATAGCGGGGGGCTACGAGCAGTACTTC

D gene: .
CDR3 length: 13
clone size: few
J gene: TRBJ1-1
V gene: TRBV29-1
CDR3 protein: CSVLTGMNTEAFF
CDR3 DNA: TGCAGCGTTTTGACAGGAATGAACACTGAAGCTTTCTTT

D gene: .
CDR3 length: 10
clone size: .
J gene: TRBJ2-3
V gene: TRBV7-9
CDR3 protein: CASRGDTQYF
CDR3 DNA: TGTGCCAGCCGGGGGGATACGCAGTATTTT

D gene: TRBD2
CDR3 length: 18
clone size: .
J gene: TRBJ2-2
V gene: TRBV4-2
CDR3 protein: CASSQGTSGGQNTGELFF
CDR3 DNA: TGTGCCAGCAGCCAAGGGACTAGCGGGGGCCAGAACACCGGGGAGCTGTTTTTT

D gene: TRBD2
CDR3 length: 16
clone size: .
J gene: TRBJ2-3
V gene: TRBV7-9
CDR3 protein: CSSSPTPGLTTDTQYF
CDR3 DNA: TGTTCCAGCAGCCCCACTCCGGGACTAACCACAGATACGCAGTATTTT

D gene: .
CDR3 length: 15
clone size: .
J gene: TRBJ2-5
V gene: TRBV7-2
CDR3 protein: CASSLYSGPQETQYF
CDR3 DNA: TGTGCCAGCAGCTTATATAGCGGTCCGCAAGAGACCCAGTACTTC

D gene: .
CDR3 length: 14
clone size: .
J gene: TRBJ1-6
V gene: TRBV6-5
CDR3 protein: CASSYSQGSSPLHF
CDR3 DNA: TGTGCCAGCAGTTACTCGCAGGGTAGTTCACCCCTCCACTTT

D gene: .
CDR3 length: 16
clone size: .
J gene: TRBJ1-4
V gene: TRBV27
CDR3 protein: CASSYNPDTLNEKLFF
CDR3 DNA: TGTGCCAGCAGTTATAATCCAGACACTTTAAATGAAAAACTGTTTTTT

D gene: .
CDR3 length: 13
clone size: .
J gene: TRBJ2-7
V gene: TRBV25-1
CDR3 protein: CASSDRTAYEQYF
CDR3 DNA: TGTGCCAGCAGTGATCGGACAGCCTACGAGCAGTACTTC

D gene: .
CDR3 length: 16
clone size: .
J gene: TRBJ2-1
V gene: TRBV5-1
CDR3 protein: CASSLGGGGYRNEQFF
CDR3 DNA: TGCGCCAGCAGCTTGGGGGGAGGGGGATATCGCAATGAGCAGTTCTTC

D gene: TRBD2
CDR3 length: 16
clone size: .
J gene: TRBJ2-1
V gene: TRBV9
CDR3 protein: CASSVGGTLAGSEQFF
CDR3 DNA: TGTGCCAGCAGCGTAGGGGGAACCCTAGCGGGAAGTGAGCAGTTCTTC

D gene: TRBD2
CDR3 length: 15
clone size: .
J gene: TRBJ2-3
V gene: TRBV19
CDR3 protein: CASSIIAGGLDTQYF
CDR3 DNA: TGTGCCAGTAGTATTATAGCGGGGGGGCTAGATACGCAGTATTTT

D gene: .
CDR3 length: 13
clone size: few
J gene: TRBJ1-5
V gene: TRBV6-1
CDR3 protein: CASSRAGEQPQHF
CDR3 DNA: TGTGCCAGCTCTCGGGCAGGGGAACAGCCCCAGCATTTT

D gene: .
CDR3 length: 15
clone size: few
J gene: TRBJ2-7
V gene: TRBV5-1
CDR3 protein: CASSLGVTDSYEQYF
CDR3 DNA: TGCGCCAGCAGCTTGGGGGTGACAGACTCCTACGAGCAGTACTTC

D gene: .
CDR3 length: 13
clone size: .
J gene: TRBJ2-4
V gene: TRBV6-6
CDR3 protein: CASRADTENIQYF
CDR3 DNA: TGTGCCAGCAGAGCCGACACCGAAAACATTCAGTACTTC

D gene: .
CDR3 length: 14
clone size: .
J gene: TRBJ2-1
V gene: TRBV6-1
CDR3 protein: CACTGLKGYNEQFF
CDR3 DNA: TGTGCCTGCACAGGACTCAAGGGTTACAATGAGCAGTTCTTC

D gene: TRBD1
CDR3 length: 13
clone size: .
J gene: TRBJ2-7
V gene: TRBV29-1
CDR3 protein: CSVSGTGGFEQYF
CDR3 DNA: TGCAGCGTTTCCGGGACAGGGGGCTTCGAGCAGTACTTC

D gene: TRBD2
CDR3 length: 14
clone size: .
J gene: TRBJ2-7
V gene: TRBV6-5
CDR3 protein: CASGSSGENHEQYF
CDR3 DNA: TGTGCCAGCGGATCTAGCGGGGAGAACCACGAGCAGTACTTC

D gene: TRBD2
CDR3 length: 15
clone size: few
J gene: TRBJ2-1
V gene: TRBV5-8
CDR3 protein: CASSSGLAGIGEQFF
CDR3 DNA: TGTGCCAGCAGCTCCGGACTAGCGGGGATCGGTGAGCAGTTCTTC

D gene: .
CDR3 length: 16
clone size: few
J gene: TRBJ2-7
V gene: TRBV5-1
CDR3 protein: CASSPSEGRSSYEQYF
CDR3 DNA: TGCGCCAGCAGCCCAAGCGAGGGGAGGAGCTCCTACGAGCAGTACTTC

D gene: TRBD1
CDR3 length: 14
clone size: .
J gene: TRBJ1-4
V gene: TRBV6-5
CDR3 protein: CASRLGTGTEKLFF
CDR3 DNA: TGTGCCAGCAGGCTCGGGACAGGGACTGAAAAACTGTTTTTT

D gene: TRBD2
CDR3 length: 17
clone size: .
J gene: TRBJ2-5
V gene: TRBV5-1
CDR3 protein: CASSLGAFRGSQETQYF
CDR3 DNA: TGCGCCAGCAGCTTAGGGGCGTTTCGCGGGAGCCAAGAGACCCAGTACTTC

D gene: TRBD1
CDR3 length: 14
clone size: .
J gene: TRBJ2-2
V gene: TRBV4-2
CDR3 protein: CASSPAGGAGELFF
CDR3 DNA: TGTGCCAGCAGCCCAGCAGGGGGCGCCGGGGAGCTGTTTTTT

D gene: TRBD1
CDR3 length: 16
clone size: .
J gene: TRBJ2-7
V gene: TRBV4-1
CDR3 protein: CASSQDWGQGAYEQYF
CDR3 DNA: TGCGCCAGCAGCCAAGATTGGGGACAGGGGGCTTACGAGCAGTACTTC

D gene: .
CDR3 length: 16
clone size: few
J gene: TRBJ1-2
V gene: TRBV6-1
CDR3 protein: CASSEPEGMGGGSYTF
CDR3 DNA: TGTGCCAGCAGTGAACCGGAGGGTATGGGCGGAGGTAGCTACACCTTC

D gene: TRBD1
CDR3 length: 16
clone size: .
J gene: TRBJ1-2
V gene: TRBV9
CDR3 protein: CASSVGGQGGGYGYTF
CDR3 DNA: TGTGCCAGCAGCGTAGGGGGACAGGGAGGAGGCTATGGCTACACCTTC

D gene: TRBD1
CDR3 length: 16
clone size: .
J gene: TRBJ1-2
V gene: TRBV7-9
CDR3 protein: CASSPPGGGAGYGYTF
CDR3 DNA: TGTGCCAGCAGCCCACCGGGAGGGGGCGCGGGGTATGGCTACACCTTC

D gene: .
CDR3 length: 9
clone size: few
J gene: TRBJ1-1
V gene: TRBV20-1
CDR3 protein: CSGERDAFF
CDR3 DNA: TGCAGTGGTGAGCGGGATGCTTTCTTT

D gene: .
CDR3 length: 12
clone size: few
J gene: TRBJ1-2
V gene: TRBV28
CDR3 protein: CASSLWGPGYTF
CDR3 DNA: TGTGCCAGCAGTTTATGGGGCCCTGGCTACACCTTC

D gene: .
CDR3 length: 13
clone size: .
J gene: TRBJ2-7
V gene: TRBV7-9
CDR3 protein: CASSLAGTYEQYF
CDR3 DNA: TGTGCCAGCAGCTTAGCGGGCACCTACGAGCAGTACTTC

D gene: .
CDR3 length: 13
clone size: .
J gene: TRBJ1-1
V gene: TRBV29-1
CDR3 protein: CSVEQGLGTEAFF
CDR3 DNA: TGCAGCGTTGAGCAGGGGCTAGGCACTGAAGCTTTCTTT

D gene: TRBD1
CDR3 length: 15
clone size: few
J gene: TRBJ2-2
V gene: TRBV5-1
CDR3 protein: CASSGAQGGFGELFF
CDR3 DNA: TGCGCCAGCAGCGGGGCACAGGGGGGATTCGGGGAGCTGTTTTTT

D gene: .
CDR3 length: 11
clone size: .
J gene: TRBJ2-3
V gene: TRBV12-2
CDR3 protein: CASRSRDTQYF
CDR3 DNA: TGTGCAAGTCGCTCGAGAGATACGCAGTATTTT

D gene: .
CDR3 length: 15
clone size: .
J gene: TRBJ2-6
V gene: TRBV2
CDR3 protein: CASSLGSTGANVLTF
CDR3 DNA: TGTGCCAGCAGTCTGGGGAGTACCGGGGCCAACGTCCTGACTTTC

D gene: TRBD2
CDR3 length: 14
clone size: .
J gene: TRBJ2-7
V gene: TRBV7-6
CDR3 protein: CASSSPGLAYEQYF
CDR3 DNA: TGTGCCAGCAGCTCGCCGGGACTAGCGTACGAGCAGTACTTC

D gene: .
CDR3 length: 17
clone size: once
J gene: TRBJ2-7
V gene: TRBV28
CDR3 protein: CASRIPLVAGTSYEQYF
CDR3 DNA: TGTGCCAGCAGGATACCCTTAGTTGCGGGGACCTCCTACGAGCAGTACTTC

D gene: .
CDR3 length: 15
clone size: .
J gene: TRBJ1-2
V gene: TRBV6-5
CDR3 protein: CASSYSRQGGYGYTF
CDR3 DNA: TGTGCCAGCAGTTACTCGAGGCAGGGAGGCTATGGCTACACCTTC

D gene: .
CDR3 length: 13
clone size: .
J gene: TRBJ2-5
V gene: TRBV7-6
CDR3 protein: CASSSLVSETQYF
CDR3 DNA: TGTGCCAGCAGCTCCCTAGTATCGGAGACCCAGTACTTC

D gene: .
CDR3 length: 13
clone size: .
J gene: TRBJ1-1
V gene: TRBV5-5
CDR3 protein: CASSSDRRAEAFF
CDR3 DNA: TGTGCCAGCAGTTCTGACCGACGGGCTGAAGCTTTCTTT

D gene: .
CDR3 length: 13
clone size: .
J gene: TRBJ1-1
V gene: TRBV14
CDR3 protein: CASRQGGNTEAFF
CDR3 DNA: TGTGCCAGCAGGCAGGGTGGTAACACTGAAGCTTTCTTT

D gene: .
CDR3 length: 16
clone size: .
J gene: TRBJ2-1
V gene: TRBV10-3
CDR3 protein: CAISESLSRGDNEQFF
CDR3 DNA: TGTGCCATCAGTGAGTCGCTGAGCAGGGGAGACAATGAGCAGTTCTTC

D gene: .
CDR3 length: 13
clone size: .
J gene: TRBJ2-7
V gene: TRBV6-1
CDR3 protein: CASSATGSYEQYF
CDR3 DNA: TGTGCCAGCAGCGCGACAGGCTCCTACGAGCAGTACTTC